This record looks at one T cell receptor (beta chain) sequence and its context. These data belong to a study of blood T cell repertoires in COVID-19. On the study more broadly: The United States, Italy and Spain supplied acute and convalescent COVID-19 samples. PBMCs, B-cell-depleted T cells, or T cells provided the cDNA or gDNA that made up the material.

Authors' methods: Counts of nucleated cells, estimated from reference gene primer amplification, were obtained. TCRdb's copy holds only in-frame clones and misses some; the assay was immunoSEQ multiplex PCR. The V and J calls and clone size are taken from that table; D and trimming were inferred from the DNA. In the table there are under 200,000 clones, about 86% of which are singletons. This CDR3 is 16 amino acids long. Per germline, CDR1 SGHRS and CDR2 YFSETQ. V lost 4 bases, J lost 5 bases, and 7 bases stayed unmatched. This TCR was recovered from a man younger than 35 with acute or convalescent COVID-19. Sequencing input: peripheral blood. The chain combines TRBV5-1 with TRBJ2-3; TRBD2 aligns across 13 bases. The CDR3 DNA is TGCGCCAGCAGCCGACAGGGGACTAGCGGGGAAGATACGCAGTATTTT. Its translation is CASSRQGTSGEDTQYF.